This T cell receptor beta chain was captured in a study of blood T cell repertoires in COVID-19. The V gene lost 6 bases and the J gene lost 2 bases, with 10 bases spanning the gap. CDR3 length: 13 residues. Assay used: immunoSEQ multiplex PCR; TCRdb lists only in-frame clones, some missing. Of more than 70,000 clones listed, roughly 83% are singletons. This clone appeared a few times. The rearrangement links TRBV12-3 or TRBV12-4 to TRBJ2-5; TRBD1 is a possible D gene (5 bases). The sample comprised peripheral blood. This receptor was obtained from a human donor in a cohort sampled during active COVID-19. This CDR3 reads CASRTGEQETQYF. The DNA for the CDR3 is TGTGCCAGCAGAACAGGAGAGCAAGAGACCCAGTACTTC.